The 30 T cell receptor beta chains below come from one sample, sequenced in a study of tumor and adjacent non-tumor tissue in lung cancer. No cell sorting was done before RNA was extracted from the tissue. More than 3 cm separated this lung sample from the edge of the tumor. TCRbeta libraries were built with three rounds of nested PCR, modified from ARM-PCR. TCRdb independently ran MiXCR on the multiplex PCR reads; one entry per CDR3 protein. The sample carries some 70,000 distinct CDR3 sequences, around two thirds recorded once. The sample was distant non-tumor lung tissue. These TCRs come from a woman between 45 and 65 years old with non-small cell lung cancer.

The chain couples TRBV13 to TRBJ1-3; D unclear. Looked up from germline, CDR1 is PRHDT and CDR2 is FYEKMQ (reference sequence). This CDR3 is 14 amino acids long. The germline V and J ends were trimmed by 1 base and 6 bases, with 10 bases remaining between them. CDR3 protein: CASSLEHGPNTIYF. CDR3 coding DNA: TGTGCCAGCAGCTTAGAACATGGTCCAAACACCATATATTTT.

Remarks on this clonotype: One base away lies a much larger clone, so this may be a sequencing read error. This chain joins TRBV12-3 or TRBV12-4 and TRBJ1-4; no clear D. Between the trimmed V and J ends, which lost 9 bases and 0 bases, there was a span of 14 bases. CDR3 length: 15 residues. In nucleotides, the CDR3 is TGTGCCAGTGACATTCTCACTCCAACTAATGAAAAACTGTTTTTT. Translated, it gives CASDILTPTNEKLFF.

Regarding this clonotype: A read error may produce the germline difference seen at one junction end. The chain joins TRBV4-2 to TRBJ1-4; tentative D call: TRBD1 (6 bases). CDR1 is LGHNA and CDR2 is YNFKEQ in the germline V gene. The CDR3 has 16 amino acids. The CDR3 spells CASSPWGARDNERLFF. In DNA, the CDR3 is TGTGCCAGCAGCCCGTGGGGGGCGCGAGATAATGAAAGACTGTTTTTT.

Notes on this clonotype: An end of the junction does not agree with germline; a read error may underlie this. The CDR3 DNA is TGCAGTGCTGGAGACGGAGCAACTAACTATGGCTACACCTTC. Translating gives CSAGDGATNYGYTF. The genes are TRBV20-1 and TRBJ1-2; D unclear. The CDR3 spans 14 residues. Looked up from germline, CDR1 is DFQATT and CDR2 is SNEGSKA (reference sequence).

On this clonotype itself: A much larger clone lies one base from this, so it may be a read error. CDR3 residues: CANSYLVSSGNTIYF. CDR3 DNA sequence: TGTGCCAACAGTTACCTAGTAAGCTCTGGAAACACCATATATTTT. This sequence joins TRBV12-3 or TRBV12-4 and TRBJ1-3; D ambiguous. This CDR3 comprises 15 residues.

As for this clonotype: This may be a read error, as it is one base from a much larger clone. V usage is TRBV20-1 and J usage is TRBJ2-2; 9 bases fit TRBD1. CDR3 size: 17 residues. With V trimmed by 0 bases and J by 3 bases, 8 bases remained unmatched. The germline gives CDR1 DFQATT, CDR2 SNEGSKA (reference sequence). The CDR3 DNA reads as TGCAGTGCTAGAGACACGGACAGGGGAACAGACACCGGGGAGCTGTTTTTT. Translation gives CSARDTDRGTDTGELFF.

Regarding this clonotype: The junction departs from germline at one end; a sequencing error may be responsible. This chain joins TRBV28 and TRBJ1-5; possible D gene TRBD1, 5 bases. Germline loops: CDR1 MDHEN, CDR2 SYDVKM. This CDR3 comprises 16 residues. In DNA form, the CDR3 reads TGTACCGGCAGTCTAACAAGCAGGGTTACTAATCAGCCCCAACATTTT. Residues: CTGSLTSRVTNQPQHF.

This clonotype was recorded a few times. One base away lies a much larger clone, so this may be a sequencing read error. This chain joins TRBV20-1 and TRBJ2-1; tentative D call: TRBD2 (5 bases). The ends were cut back, 0 bases at V and 8 bases at J, with 11 bases in the middle. CDR1 and CDR2 (germline): DFQATT, SNEGSKA (reference sequence). CDR3 length: 13 amino acids. CDR3 protein: CSARDEEVDEQFF. In nucleotides, the CDR3 is TGCAGTGCTAGAGATGAGGAGGTTGATGAGCAGTTCTTC.

The table lists this clonotype with many counts. The rearrangement uses TRBV20-1 and TRBJ2-6, with a tentative D call TRBD1 (5 bases). CDR1 and CDR2 from the germline V gene are DFQATT and SNEGSKA (reference sequence). The CDR3 extends over 18 amino acids. V was shortened by 5 bases and J by 0 bases, with 20 bases between the two germline ends. The DNA for the CDR3 is TGCAGTGCTGATGATCGACAGCAACTTAGCTCTGGGGCCAACGTCCTGACTTTC. Its protein product is CSADDRQQLSSGANVLTF.

This clonotype was seen a single time. One junction end disagrees with the germline gene, perhaps due to a read error. The J gene is TRBJ1-1, the V gene TRBV6-2 or TRBV6-3; 10 nucleotides line up with TRBD1. CDR1 MNHEY and CDR2 SVGEGT come from the germline V gene. The CDR3 is made up of 15 amino acids. The CDR3 reads CASSYSGTGVTEAFF. CDR3 sequence (DNA): TGTGCCAGCAGTTACTCGGGGACAGGGGTCACTGAAGCCTTCTTT.

The V call is TRBV6-2 or TRBV6-3, the J call TRBJ2-1; D not certain. The CDR3 is 14 residues long. CDR1 and CDR2 (germline): MNHEY, SVGEGT. Between the trimmed V and J ends, which lost 3 bases and 9 bases, there was a span of 15 bases. CDR3 loop: CASSYGLRHAEQFF. Here the CDR3 DNA reads TGTGCCAGCAGTTATGGTCTGAGACACGCTGAGCAGTTCTTC.

This clonotype was counted a few times. Mismatch with germline at one junction end may stem from a read error. The chain links TRBV5-6 to TRBJ2-1; either TRBD1 or TRBD2 may fit D (6 bases each). The CDR3 length is 16 residues. From germline, CDR1 is SGHDT and CDR2 YYEEEE. CDR3 bases: TGTGTCAGCAACGCCGATAGGGGGGAAATCTACAATGAGCAGTTCTTC. Protein sequence: CVSNADRGEIYNEQFF.

A note on this clonotype: This sequence may be a read error, since a much larger clone differs from it by one base. The J gene is TRBJ2-1, the V gene TRBV6-2 or TRBV6-3; D is possibly TRBD1 (5 bases). This CDR3 comprises 14 residues. The V and J ends lost 6 bases and 10 bases respectively, with 19 bases between them. Per the germline V gene, CDR1 is MNHEY and CDR2 is SVGEGT. The CDR3: CASSISRRSGEQFF. In DNA, the CDR3 is TGTGCCAGCAGCATATCTCGGCGGTCAGGGGAGCAGTTCTTC.

A few counts support this clonotype. This chain connects TRBV12-3 or TRBV12-4 to TRBJ2-1, with 9 bases lining up with TRBD1. The trim removed 1 base at V and 8 bases at J, leaving 6 bases unmatched. The CDR3 sequence is 15 residues long. CDR3 residues: CASSLDRTGVDEQFF. The DNA of the CDR3 is TGTGCCAGCAGTTTAGATCGGACAGGGGTAGATGAGCAGTTCTTC.

Note on this clonotype: In this CDR3 the conserved last residue, phenylalanine or tryptophan, is missing, so a read error is likely. The V and J genes are TRBV2 and TRBJ2-7; tentative D call: TRBD2 (6 bases). The CDR3 sequence is 14 residues long. Trimming removed 7 bases from V and 2 bases from J, with 15 bases in between. The germline V gene has CDR1 SNHLY and CDR2 FYNNEI. CDR3: CASTGLPLTYEQYI. DNA of the CDR3: TGTGCCAGCACGGGACTTCCTTTAACCTACGAGCAGTACATC.

This chain joins TRBV6-6 and TRBJ1-4; D gene uncertain. CDR1 is MNHNY, CDR2 SVGAGI, per germline (reference sequence). V lost 5 bases to trimming and J lost 4 bases, with 14 bases between them. The CDR3 loop spans 15 amino acids. CDR3 sequence: CASSRPAGDNEKLFF. CDR3 nucleotide sequence: TGTGCCAGCAGTCGGCCGGCAGGTGATAATGAAAAACTGTTTTTT.

As regards this clonotype: Being one base from a much bigger clone, this may be a read error. The rearrangement joins TRBV6-2 or TRBV6-3 to TRBJ1-2; the match to TRBD1 covers 7 bases. CDR1 is MNHEY, CDR2 SVGEGT, per germline. The CDR3 consists of 15 residues. With 4 bases clipped from V and 4 bases from J, the junction kept 9 bases outside the gene matches. The CDR3 DNA follows: TGTGCCAGCAGTTCCCCACAGGGGCCCGCCTATGGCTACACCTTC. This translates into CASSSPQGPAYGYTF.

Concerning this clonotype itself: Sequence at one end of the junction differs from germline and may be a read error. This rearrangement joins TRBV6-2 or TRBV6-3 to TRBJ1-2, with 9 bases fitting TRBD1. The CDR3 has 14 residues. Germline V CDR1 and CDR2: MNHEY, SVGEGT. The CDR3 is CVSSRGQGLDSYTF. The DNA of the CDR3 is TGTGTCAGCAGCCGCGGACAGGGGCTGGATAGCTACACCTTC.

Details on this clonotype: The junction and the germline gene differ at one end; a read error may be behind it. The chain is built from TRBV11-1 and TRBJ1-2; D possibly corresponds to TRBD1 (6 bases). Looked up from germline, CDR1 is SGHAT and CDR2 is FQDESV (reference sequence). This CDR3 is built from 15 residues. The CDR3 is CTSSFGGAVPYGYAF. The CDR3 bases are TGTACCAGCAGCTTCGGGGGGGCAGTTCCCTATGGCTACGCCTTC.

This clonotype showed up just once. The junction shows a germline mismatch at one end, possibly a read error. The CDR3 region has the DNA TGTGCCAGTAGTTTATCACTACAAGAGACTCAGTACTTC. As protein: CASSLSLQETQYF. This rearrangement joins TRBV12-3 or TRBV12-4 to TRBJ2-5; D unresolved. The CDR3 is 13 residues long.

Note on this clonotype: This may be a read error: a much more frequent sequence differs by one nucleotide. The chain links TRBV7-9 to TRBJ2-1; 7 positions match TRBD2. CDR1 SEHNR and CDR2 FQNEAQ come from the germline V gene (reference sequence). This CDR3 comprises 11 residues. The chain's CDR3 is CASSLVREKLF. In nucleotides, the CDR3 is TGTGCCAGCAGCTTAGTGCGGGAGAAGCTCTTC.

Regarding this clonotype: A read error is likely, as this CDR3 ends without the conserved phenylalanine or tryptophan. Because the CDR3's place on the DNA is in doubt, the DNA is left out and the CDR3 is given as listed by TCRdb. The chain couples TRBV11-1 to TRBJ2-7; the D call TRBD1 from the table was never checked on the DNA. Both ends counted, the CDR3 spans 15 residues. The germline V gene has CDR1 SGHAT and CDR2 FQDESV (reference sequence). CDR3 protein: CASNSIGSTGDEQYL.

By proportion, this clonotype is medium-sized. The genes are TRBV12-3 or TRBV12-4 and TRBJ1-1, with a possible D match to TRBD1 (5 bases). V lost 7 bases and J lost 0, with 12 bases in between. CDR3 length equals 14 residues. CDR3 sequence (DNA): TGTGCCAGCAAGAGGGACCCCTTGAACACTGAAGCTTTCTTT. This encodes CASKRDPLNTEAFF.

Regarding this clonotype: One end of the junction is discordant with germline, which a read error may explain. J is TRBJ2-7 and V is TRBV14; no definite D call. The CDR3 runs 17 residues. Germline-derived CDR1 and CDR2 are SGHDN and FVKESK. The CDR3 sequence: CVSSQDQRTENVYEQYF. DNA for the CDR3: TGTGTCAGCAGCCAAGATCAAAGGACCGAAAATGTTTACGAGCAGTACTTC.

A word on this clonotype: Since the CDR3 does not end with the conserved phenylalanine or tryptophan, this likely comes from a read error. V gene TRBV11-2 combines with J gene TRBJ2-2, with D possibly being TRBD1 (6 bases). The CDR3 covers 14 residues. In germline, CDR1 is SGHAT, CDR2 FQNNGV. The CDR3 region has the DNA TGTGCCAGCAGCAAAACCTGGGACACCTGGGAGCTGTTTTGT. As protein: CASSKTWDTWELFC.

Concerning this clonotype itself: In this CDR3 the conserved last residue, phenylalanine or tryptophan, is missing, so a read error is likely. The rearrangement links TRBV20-1 to TRBJ2-7; 7 positions match TRBD1. The V gene's germline CDR1 is DFQATT and CDR2 SNEGSKA (reference sequence). The CDR3 covers 12 residues. Losses at the gene ends were 4 bases for V and 7 bases for J; bases not matched to a gene: 7. DNA for the CDR3: TGCAGTGCTATACGACAGGGATGGGAGCAGTACCTC. The encoded protein is CSAIRQGWEQYL.

This clonotype is categorized as medium-sized. V gene TRBV20-1 combines with J gene TRBJ2-1, with D tentatively TRBD1 or TRBD2 (5 bases each). CDR1 and CDR2 from the germline V gene are DFQATT and SNEGSKA (reference sequence). This CDR3 comprises 13 residues. Trimming stripped 6 bases from V and 9 bases from J, with 18 bases between. CDR3 coding DNA: TGCAGTGCCCCTGGGGCTGACTACCTTGAGCAGTTCTTC. Its protein product is CSAPGADYLEQFF.

A note on this clonotype: Mismatch with germline at one junction end may stem from a read error. The rearrangement uses TRBV4-2 and TRBJ2-1, with TRBD2 matching 10 bases. The CDR3 has 17 residues. The germline CDR1 and CDR2 sequences are LGHNA and YNFKEQ. The CDR3 reads CASSQDSASGSLYGQFF. CDR3 bases: TGTGCCAGTAGCCAAGATTCGGCTAGCGGGAGTCTGTATGGGCAGTTCTTC.

In its sample, this clonotype was seen a few times. The gene calls are TRBV20-1 and TRBJ1-4, with D unclear. There are 13 residues in the CDR3. CDR1 and CDR2 (germline): DFQATT, SNEGSKA (reference sequence). The germline V and J ends were trimmed by 0 bases and 5 bases, with 7 bases remaining between them. The CDR3 sequence is CSARDHLNEKLFF. Here the CDR3 DNA reads TGCAGTGCTAGAGATCACCTCAATGAAAAACTGTTTTTT.

A word on this clonotype: Lacking the conserved final phenylalanine or tryptophan, this CDR3 likely reflects a read error. No DNA is shown, since the ends of the CDR3 on it are uncertain; the CDR3 is the one TCRdb lists. The gene calls are TRBV4-2 and TRBJ2-6; no check of the table's D call, TRBD1, against the DNA was made. The CDR3 totals 20 residues, both ends included. CDR1 is LGHNA, CDR2 YNFKEQ, per germline. The CDR3 region is CASSQDKFGTGAPGANVQTS.